The 12 T cell receptor beta chains reported below all come from one sample, sequenced in a study of tumor-infiltrating lymphocytes in localized non-small cell lung cancer. TCRdb's table, derived via immunoSEQ multiplex PCR, lists solely in-frame clones and lacks some. The sample records around 16,000 clones, 78% being singletons. What was sequenced was lung tumor tissue. These receptors all stem from a human donor with non-small cell lung cancer.

The V gene is TRBV11-2, the J gene TRBJ1-6; D gene ambiguous. The CDR3 length is 14 residues. The V gene's germline CDR1 is SGHAT and CDR2 FQNNGV. V was clipped by 3 bases and J by 10 bases, with 13 bases between them. In DNA, the CDR3 is TGTGCCAGCAGCTTGGGCCAGGCTTCCTCACCCCTCCACTTT. Encoded protein: CASSLGQASSPLHF. Variable domain in full (rest from reference TRBV11-2 and TRBJ1-6): EAGVAQSPRYKIIEKRQSVAFWCNPISGHATLYWYQQILGQGPKLLIQFQNNGVVDDSQLPKDRFSAERLKGVDSTLKIQPAKLEDSAVYLCASSLGQASSPLHFGNGTRLTVT.

This clone appeared once. In nucleotides, the CDR3 is TGCAGCGTTGAAGTACGATCGACCTACACTGAAGCTTTCTTT. It yields the protein CSVEVRSTYTEAFF. V is TRBV29-1 and J is TRBJ1-1; no clear D gene. The CDR3 is made up of 14 amino acids. CDR1 SQVTM and CDR2 ANQGSEA come from the germline V gene. With 1 base removed from V and 3 bases from J, the gap between germline ends came to 12 bases.

This clone is termed medium-sized. The rearrangement uses TRBV9 and TRBJ1-2, with D perhaps matching TRBD1 (6 bases). The CDR3 covers 14 residues. Trimming took off 4 bases at V and 4 bases at J, with 14 bases between the two ends. Germline CDR1 is SGDLS and CDR2 is YYNGEE. CDR3 sequence reads: CASSFRGGGYGYTF. The DNA of the CDR3 is TGTGCCAGCAGCTTCCGGGGGGGCGGCTATGGCTACACCTTC.

The gene calls are TRBV5-1 and TRBJ1-1; weak D call: TRBD1 (5 bases). CDR1 is SGHRS and CDR2 is YFSETQ in the germline V gene. V was trimmed by 3 bases and J by 4 bases, leaving 13 bases between them. The CDR3 spans 14 residues. CDR3 sequence reads: CASSSTAGSTEAFF. Written as DNA, the CDR3 is TGCGCCAGCAGCTCGACAGCGGGTAGCACTGAAGCTTTCTTT.

The chain carries TRBV29-1 and TRBJ2-1; 7 positions agree with TRBD2. The V gene's germline CDR1 is SQVTM and CDR2 ANQGSEA. CDR3 size: 16 residues. V dropped 0 bases and J dropped 0; count of bases not matched to a gene: 5. This chain's CDR3 is CSVEDLGGSSYNEQFF. The CDR3 DNA is TGCAGCGTTGAAGATCTAGGCGGGAGCTCCTACAATGAGCAGTTCTTC.

This clone was detected only once. CDR3 in DNA: TGTGCCAGCAGCTCGTGGGATGGCGGGTACTTC. Amino acid sequence: CASSSWDGGYF. The chain joins TRBV28 to TRBJ2-7; D is uncertain. V lost 6 bases and J lost 12, with 15 bases in between. The CDR3 totals 11 residues. Germline loops: CDR1 MDHEN, CDR2 SYDVKM.

The chain carries TRBV14 and TRBJ1-1; 10 nucleotides line up with TRBD1. Trimming removed 4 bases from V and 5 bases from J; junction bases left unmatched: 7. The CDR3 is 15 residues long. Looked up from germline, CDR1 is SGHDN and CDR2 is FVKESK. CDR3 amino acids: CASSLVGQGFTEAFF. The CDR3 nucleotides read TGTGCCAGCAGCCTCGTGGGACAGGGGTTTACTGAAGCTTTCTTT.

This clone was counted a single time. The chain uses TRBV30 and TRBJ2-5; the D call may be TRBD1 or TRBD2 (5 bases each). Deletions cut 1 base from V and 5 bases from J, with 11 bases between. Germline V gene data show CDR1 as GTSNPN and CDR2 as SVGIG (reference sequence). This CDR3 is built from 13 residues. The CDR3 protein is CAWSGDDGETQYF. CDR3 bases: TGTGCCTGGAGTGGGGACGACGGGGAGACCCAGTACTTC. Combining the CDR3 with reference TRBV30 and TRBJ2-5 gives the whole variable domain SQTIHQWPATLVQPVGSPLSLECTVEGTSNPNLYWYRQAAGRGLQLLFYSVGIGQISSEVPQNLSASRPQDRQFILSSKKLLLSDSGFYLCAWSGDDGETQYFGPGTRLLVL.

The gene calls are TRBV5-1 and TRBJ1-1; D is undetermined. CDR1 is SGHRS and CDR2 is YFSETQ in the germline V gene. V was cut by 0 bases and J by 1 base, with 10 bases left in between. The CDR3 is made up of 15 amino acids. In DNA form, the CDR3 reads TGCGCCAGCAGCTTGGTAGATCGGGGGAACACTGAAGCTTTCTTT. Translated, it gives CASSLVDRGNTEAFF.

The rearrangement uses TRBV9 and TRBJ2-7; TRBD1 matches at 7 bases. The CDR3 is made up of 12 amino acids. The germline V gene encodes CDR1 SGDLS and CDR2 YYNGEE. With V trimmed by 4 bases and J by 6 bases, 4 bases remained unmatched. The CDR3: CASSSTGREQYF. The CDR3 DNA reads as TGTGCCAGCAGCTCGACAGGGCGCGAGCAGTACTTC.

The gene calls are TRBV18 and TRBJ2-5, with 11 nucleotides matching TRBD2. This CDR3 is built from 16 residues. Per germline, CDR1 KGHSH and CDR2 LQKENI. V lost 3 bases and J lost 4; bases outside the gene matches: 7. Here the CDR3 DNA reads TGTGCCAGCTCACCCAACCCCACTAGCGGGGGAGAGACCCAGTACTTC. This codes for CASSPNPTSGGETQYF.

Only one count was recorded for this clone. The genes are TRBV19 and TRBJ1-1; D uncertain. The V and J ends lost 5 bases and 5 bases respectively, with 15 bases between them. Germline V lookup: CDR1 LNHDA, CDR2 SQIVND (reference sequence). CDR3 length equals 14 residues. This CDR3 reads CASSGVVERTEAFF. The CDR3 nucleotides are TGTGCCAGTAGTGGCGTGGTCGAGAGGACTGAAGCTTTCTTT.